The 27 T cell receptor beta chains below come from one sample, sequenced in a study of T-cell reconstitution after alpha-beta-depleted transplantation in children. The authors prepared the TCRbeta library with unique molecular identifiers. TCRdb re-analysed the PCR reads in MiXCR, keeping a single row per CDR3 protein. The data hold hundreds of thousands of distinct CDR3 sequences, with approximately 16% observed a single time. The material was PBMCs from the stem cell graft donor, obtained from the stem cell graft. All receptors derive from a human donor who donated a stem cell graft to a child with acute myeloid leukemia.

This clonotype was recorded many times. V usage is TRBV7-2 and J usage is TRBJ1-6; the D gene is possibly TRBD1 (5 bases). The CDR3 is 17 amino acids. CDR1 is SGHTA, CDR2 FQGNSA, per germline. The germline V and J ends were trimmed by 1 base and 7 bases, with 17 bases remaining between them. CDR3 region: CASSLGGDWYWNSPLHF. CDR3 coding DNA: TGTGCCAGCAGCTTAGGGGGCGACTGGTACTGGAATTCACCCCTCCACTTT.

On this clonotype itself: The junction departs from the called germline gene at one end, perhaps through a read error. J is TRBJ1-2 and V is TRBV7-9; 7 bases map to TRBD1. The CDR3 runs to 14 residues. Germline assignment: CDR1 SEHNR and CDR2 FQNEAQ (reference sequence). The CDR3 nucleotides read TGTGCCAGCAGCTGGGCAGGGGGAGACTATGGCGACACCTTC. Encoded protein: CASSWAGGDYGDTF.

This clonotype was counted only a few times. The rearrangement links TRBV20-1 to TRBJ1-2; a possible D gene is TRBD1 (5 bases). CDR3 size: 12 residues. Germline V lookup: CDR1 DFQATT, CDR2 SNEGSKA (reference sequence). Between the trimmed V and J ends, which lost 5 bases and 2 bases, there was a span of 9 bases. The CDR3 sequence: CSAGGPNYGYTF. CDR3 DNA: TGCAGTGCTGGGGGACCGAACTATGGCTACACCTTC.

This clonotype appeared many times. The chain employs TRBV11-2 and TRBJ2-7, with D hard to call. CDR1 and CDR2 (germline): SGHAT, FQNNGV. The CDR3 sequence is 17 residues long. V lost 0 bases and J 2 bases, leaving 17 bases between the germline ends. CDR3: CASSLEGAWVGTYEQYF. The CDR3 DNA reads TGTGCCAGCAGCTTAGAGGGCGCCTGGGTGGGCACCTACGAGCAGTACTTC. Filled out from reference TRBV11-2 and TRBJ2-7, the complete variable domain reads EAGVAQSPRYKIIEKRQSVAFWCNPISGHATLYWYQQILGQGPKLLIQFQNNGVVDDSQLPKDRFSAERLKGVDSTLKIQPAKLEDSAVYLCASSLEGAWVGTYEQYFGPGTRLTVT.

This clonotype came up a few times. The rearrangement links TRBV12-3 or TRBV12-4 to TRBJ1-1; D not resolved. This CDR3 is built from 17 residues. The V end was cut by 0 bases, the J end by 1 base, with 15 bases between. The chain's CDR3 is CASSLANRERQNTEAFF. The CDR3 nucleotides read TGTGCCAGCAGTTTAGCGAACCGGGAGCGGCAGAACACTGAAGCTTTCTTT.

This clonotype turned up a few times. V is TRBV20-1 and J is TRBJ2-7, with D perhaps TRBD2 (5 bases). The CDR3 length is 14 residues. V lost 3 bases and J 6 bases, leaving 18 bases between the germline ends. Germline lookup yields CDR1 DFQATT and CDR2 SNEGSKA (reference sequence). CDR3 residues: CSASTFGSESEQYF. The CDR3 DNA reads TGCAGTGCTAGTACGTTCGGTAGCGAGAGCGAGCAGTACTTC.

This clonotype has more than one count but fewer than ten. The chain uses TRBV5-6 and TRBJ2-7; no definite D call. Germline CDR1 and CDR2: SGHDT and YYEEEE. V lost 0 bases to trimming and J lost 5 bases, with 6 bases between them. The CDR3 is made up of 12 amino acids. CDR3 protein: CASSLERHEQYF. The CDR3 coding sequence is TGTGCCAGCAGCTTGGAACGACACGAGCAGTACTTC.

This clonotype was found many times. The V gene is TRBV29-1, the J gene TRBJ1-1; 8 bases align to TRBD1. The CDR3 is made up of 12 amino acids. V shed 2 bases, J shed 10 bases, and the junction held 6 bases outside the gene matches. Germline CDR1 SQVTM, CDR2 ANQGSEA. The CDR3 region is CSVERTGRGAFF. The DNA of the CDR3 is TGCAGCGTTGAAAGGACAGGGCGGGGAGCTTTCTTT. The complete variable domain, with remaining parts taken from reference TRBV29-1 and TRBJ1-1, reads SAVISQKPSRDICQRGTSLTIQCQVDSQVTMMFWYRQQPGQSLTLIATANQGSEATYESGFVIDKFPISRPNLTFSTLTVSNMSPEDSSIYLCSVERTGRGAFFGQGTRLTVV.

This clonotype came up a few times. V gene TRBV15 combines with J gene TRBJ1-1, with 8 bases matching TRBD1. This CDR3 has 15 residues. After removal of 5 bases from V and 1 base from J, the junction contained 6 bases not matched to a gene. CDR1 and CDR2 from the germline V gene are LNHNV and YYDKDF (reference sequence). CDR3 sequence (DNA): TGTGCCACCAGCCACCTGGACAGGGAGAACACTGAAGCTTTCTTT. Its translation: CATSHLDRENTEAFF.

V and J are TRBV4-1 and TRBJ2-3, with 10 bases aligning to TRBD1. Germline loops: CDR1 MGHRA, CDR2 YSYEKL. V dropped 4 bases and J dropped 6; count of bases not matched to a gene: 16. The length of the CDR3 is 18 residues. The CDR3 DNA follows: TGCGCCAGCAGCCCTCATAATTTTAGGACAGGGGGTTTGGATACGCAGTATTTT. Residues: CASSPHNFRTGGLDTQYF.

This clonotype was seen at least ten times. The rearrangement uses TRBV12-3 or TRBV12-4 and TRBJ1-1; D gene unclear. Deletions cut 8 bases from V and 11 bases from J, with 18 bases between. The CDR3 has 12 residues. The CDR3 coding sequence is TGTGCCAGCGGCTATACGCGTCCCAAGGCTTTCTTT. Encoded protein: CASGYTRPKAFF.

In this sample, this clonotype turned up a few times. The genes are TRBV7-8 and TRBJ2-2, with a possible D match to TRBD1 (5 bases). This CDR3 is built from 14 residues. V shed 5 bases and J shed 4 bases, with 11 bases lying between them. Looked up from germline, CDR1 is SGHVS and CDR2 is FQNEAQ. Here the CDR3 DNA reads TGTGCCAGCAGCCCGGACATCCGCACCGGGGAGCTGTTTTTT. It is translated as CASSPDIRTGELFF.

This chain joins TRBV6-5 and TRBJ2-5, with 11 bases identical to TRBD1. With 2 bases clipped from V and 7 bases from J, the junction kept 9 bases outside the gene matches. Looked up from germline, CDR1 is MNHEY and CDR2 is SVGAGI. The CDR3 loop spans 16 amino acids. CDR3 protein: CASSYGRDRGYGTQYF. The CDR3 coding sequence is TGTGCCAGCAGTTACGGCCGGGACAGGGGGTATGGGACCCAGTACTTC.

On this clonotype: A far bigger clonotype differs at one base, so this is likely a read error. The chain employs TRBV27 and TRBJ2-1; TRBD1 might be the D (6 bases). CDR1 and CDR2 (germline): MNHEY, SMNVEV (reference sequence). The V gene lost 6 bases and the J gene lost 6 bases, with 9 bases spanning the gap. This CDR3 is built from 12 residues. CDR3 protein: CASRIQGNEQFF. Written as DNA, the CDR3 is TGTGCCAGCAGAATACAGGGCAATGAGCAGTTCTTC.

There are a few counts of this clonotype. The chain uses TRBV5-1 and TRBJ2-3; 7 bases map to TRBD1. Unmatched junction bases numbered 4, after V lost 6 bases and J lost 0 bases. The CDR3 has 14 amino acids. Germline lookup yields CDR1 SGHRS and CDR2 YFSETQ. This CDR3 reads CASKRDRSTDTQYF. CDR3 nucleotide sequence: TGCGCCAGCAAACGGGACAGAAGCACAGATACGCAGTATTTT.

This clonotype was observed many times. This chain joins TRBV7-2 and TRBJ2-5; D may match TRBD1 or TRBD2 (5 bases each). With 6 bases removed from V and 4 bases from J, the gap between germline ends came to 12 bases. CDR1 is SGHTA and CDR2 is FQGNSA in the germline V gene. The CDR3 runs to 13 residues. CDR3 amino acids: CASRGELGETQYF. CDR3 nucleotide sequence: TGTGCCAGCAGAGGGGAGCTGGGAGAGACCCAGTACTTC.

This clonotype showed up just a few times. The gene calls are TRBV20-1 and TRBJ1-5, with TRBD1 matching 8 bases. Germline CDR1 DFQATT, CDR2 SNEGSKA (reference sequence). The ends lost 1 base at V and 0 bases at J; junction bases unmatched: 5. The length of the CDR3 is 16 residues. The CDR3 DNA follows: TGCAGTGCTAGAGGCAGGGGGCTTTATAGCAATCAGCCCCAGCATTTT. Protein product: CSARGRGLYSNQPQHF.

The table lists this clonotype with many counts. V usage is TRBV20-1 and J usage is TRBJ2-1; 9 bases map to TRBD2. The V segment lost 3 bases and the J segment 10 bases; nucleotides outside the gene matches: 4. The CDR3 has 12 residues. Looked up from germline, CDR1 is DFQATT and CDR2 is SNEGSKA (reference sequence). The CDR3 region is CSASSGGREQFF. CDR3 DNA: TGCAGTGCTAGTAGCGGGGGTAGGGAGCAGTTCTTC.

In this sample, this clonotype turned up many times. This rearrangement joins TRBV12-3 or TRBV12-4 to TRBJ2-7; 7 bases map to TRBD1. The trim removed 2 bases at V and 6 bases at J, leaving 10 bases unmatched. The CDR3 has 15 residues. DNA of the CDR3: TGTGCCAGCAGTTTAACCGGGGCAGGGGGTACCGAGCAGTACGTC. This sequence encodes CASSLTGAGGTEQYV.

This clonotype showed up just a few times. CDR3 coding DNA: TGCGCCAGCAGCTTAGGAGGCGCGGGGACTAGCACAGATACGCAGTATTTT. This gives the protein CASSLGGAGTSTDTQYF. The chain links TRBV4-1 to TRBJ2-3, with a weak D call TRBD2 (6 bases). V was trimmed by 5 bases and J by 0 bases, leaving 18 bases between them. The CDR3 sequence is 17 residues long. Germline V lookup: CDR1 MGHRA, CDR2 YSYEKL.

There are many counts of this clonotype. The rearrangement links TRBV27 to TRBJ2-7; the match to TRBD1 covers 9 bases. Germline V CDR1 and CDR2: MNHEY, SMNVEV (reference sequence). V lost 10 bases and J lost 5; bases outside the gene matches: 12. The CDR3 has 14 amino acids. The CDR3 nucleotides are TGTGCCACCACTGACAGGGGGAACCGCCACGAGCAGTACTTC. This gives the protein CATTDRGNRHEQYF.

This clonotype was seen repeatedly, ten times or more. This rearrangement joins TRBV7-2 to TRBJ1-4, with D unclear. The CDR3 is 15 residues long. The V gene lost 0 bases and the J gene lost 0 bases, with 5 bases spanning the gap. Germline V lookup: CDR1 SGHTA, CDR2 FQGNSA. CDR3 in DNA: TGTGCCAGCAGCTTAGCACACGCAACTAATGAAAAACTGTTTTTT. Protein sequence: CASSLAHATNEKLFF.

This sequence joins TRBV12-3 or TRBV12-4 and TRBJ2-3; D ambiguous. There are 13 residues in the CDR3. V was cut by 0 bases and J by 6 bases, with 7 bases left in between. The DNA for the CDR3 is TGTGCCAGCAGTTTAGCGCGGTTGGATACGCAGTATTTT. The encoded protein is CASSLARLDTQYF.

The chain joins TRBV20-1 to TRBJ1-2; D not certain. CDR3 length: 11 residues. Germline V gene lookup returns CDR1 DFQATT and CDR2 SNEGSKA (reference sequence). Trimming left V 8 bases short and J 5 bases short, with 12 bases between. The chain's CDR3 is CSTHSGYGYTF. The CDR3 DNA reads TGCAGTACCCACAGTGGGTATGGCTACACCTTC.

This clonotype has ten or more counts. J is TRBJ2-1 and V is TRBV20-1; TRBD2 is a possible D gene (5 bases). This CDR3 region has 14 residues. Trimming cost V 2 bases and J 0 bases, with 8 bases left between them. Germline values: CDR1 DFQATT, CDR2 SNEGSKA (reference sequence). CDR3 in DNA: TGCAGTGCTAGACTAGCCCGCTCCTACAATGAGCAGTTCTTC. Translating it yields CSARLARSYNEQFF.

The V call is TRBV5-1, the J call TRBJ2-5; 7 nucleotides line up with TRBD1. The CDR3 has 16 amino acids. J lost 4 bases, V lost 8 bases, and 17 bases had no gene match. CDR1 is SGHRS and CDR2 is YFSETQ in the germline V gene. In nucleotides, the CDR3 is TGCGCCAGTACACCGACGACAGGGATGTCCGGAGAGACCCAGTACTTC. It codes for CASTPTTGMSGETQYF.

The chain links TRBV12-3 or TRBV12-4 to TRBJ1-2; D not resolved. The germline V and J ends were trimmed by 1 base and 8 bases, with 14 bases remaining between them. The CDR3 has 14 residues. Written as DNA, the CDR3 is TGTGCCAGCAGTTTAGAGAAGCATGGGTCAGGCTACACCTTC. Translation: CASSLEKHGSGYTF.